The T cell receptor beta chain described here comes from a study of blood T cell repertoires in COVID-19. Study-wide background: The samples span acute and convalescent COVID-19 from the United States, Italy and Spain.

Participants, about 18 to 95 years old, spanned some 23 US areas. Cohort 3 donors were reported recovered after two negative PCRs, clearance, or symptom resolution. Method: immunoSEQ multiplex PCR; TCRdb's copy keeps in-frame clones and lacks some. The sample includes 310,000 or so clones, roughly 87% of them seen just once. V was pared by 3 bases and J by 0 bases, with 25 bases between. Germline V gives CDR1 SGDLS, CDR2 YYNGEE. The CDR3 consists of 20 residues. This clone came up once. The chain employs TRBV9 and TRBJ2-4, with a possible D match to TRBD1 (5 bases). The clonotype was recovered from a woman under 30 who had recovered from COVID-19. Sequenced: PBMCs or T cells enriched from blood (not recorded which). This chain's CDR3 is CASSALAESQGIIAKNIQYF. The CDR3 DNA reads TGTGCCAGCAGCGCCCTGGCCGAAAGTCAGGGAATTATAGCCAAAAACATTCAGTACTTC.